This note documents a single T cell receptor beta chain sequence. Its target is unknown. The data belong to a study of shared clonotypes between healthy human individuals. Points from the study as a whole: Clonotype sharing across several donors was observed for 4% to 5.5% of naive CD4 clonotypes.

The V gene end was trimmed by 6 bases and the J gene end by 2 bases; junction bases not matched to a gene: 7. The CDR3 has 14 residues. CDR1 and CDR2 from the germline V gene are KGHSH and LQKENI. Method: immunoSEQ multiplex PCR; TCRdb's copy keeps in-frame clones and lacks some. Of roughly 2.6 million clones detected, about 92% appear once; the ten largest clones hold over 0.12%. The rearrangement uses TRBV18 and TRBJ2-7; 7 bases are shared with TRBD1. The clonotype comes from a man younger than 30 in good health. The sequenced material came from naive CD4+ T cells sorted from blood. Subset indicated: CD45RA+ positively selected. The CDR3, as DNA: TGTGCCAGCTCCAAGACAGGGATCCCCTACGAGCAGTACTTC. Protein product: CASSKTGIPYEQYF.